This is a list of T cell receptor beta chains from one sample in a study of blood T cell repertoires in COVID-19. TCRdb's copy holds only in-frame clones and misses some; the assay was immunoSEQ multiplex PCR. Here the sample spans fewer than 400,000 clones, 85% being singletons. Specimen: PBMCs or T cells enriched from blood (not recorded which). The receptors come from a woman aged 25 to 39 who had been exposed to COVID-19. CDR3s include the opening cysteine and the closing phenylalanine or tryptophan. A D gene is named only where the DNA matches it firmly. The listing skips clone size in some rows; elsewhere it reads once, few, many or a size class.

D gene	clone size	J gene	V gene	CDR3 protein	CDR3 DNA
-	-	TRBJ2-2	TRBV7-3	CASSPGGTSTGELFF	TGTGCCAGCAGCCCCGGGGGTACTAGCACCGGGGAGCTGTTTTTT
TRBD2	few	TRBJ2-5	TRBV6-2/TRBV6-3	CASSDYAGGRRETQYF	TGTGCCAGCAGTGACTACGCGGGGGGGCGTCGAGAGACCCAGTACTTC
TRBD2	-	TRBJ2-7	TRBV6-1	CASSESGAATYYEQYF	TGTGCCAGCAGTGAAAGCGGGGCAGCCACCTACTACGAGCAGTACTTC
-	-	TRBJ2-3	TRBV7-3	CASRNEALPQYF	TGTGCCAGCAGAAATGAGGCACTGCCGCAGTATTTT
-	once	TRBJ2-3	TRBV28	CASSYSGVLSTDTQYF	TGTGCCAGCAGTTACTCAGGGGTGCTGAGCACAGATACGCAGTATTTT
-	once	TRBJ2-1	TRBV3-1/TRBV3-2	CASSQGDGEQFF	TGTGCCAGCAGCCAAGGAGATGGTGAGCAGTTCTTC
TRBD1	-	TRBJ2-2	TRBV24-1	CATSDSTGGNTGELFF	TGTGCCACCAGTGATTCGACAGGGGGCAACACCGGGGAGCTGTTTTTT
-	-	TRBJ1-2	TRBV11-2	CASSSGVFFYGYTF	TGTGCCAGCAGCTCAGGGGTATTCTTCTATGGCTACACCTTC
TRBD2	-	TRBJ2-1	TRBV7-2	CASSFGTSGGARNEQFF	TGTGCCAGCAGCTTTGGGACTAGCGGGGGGGCGAGGAATGAGCAGTTCTTC
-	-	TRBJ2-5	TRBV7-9	CASSSETQYF	TGTGCCAGCAGCTCGGAGACCCAGTACTTC
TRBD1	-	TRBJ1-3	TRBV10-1	CASSANRGPGNTIYF	TGCGCCAGCAGTGCTAACAGGGGGCCTGGAAACACCATATATTTT
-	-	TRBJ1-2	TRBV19	CASSDRANYGYTF	TGTGCCAGTTCAGACAGAGCTAACTATGGCTACACCTTC
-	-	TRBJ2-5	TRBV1	CTSSQAVGGRETQYF	TGCACCAGCAGCCAAGCGGTCGGGGGTAGGGAGACCCAGTACTTC
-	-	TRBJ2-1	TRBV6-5	CASSLNYNEQFF	TGTGCCAGCAGTTTAAATTACAATGAGCAGTTCTTC
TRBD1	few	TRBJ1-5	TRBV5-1	CASSSGTGGDEPQHF	TGCGCCAGCAGCTCGGGGACAGGGGGCGATGAGCCCCAGCATTTT
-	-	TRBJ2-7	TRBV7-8	CASSLKGPVPYEQYF	TGTGCCAGCAGCTTAAAGGGGCCCGTACCGTACGAGCAGTACTTC
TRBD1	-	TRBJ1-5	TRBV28	CASSPHRQGAVQPQHF	TGTGCCAGCAGTCCACATCGACAGGGGGCGGTGCAGCCCCAGCATTTT
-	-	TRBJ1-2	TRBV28	CASSPPLQGPLWSPYGYTF	TGTGCCAGCAGTCCACCTCTTCAGGGGCCCCTCTGGTCCCCATATGGCTACACCTTC
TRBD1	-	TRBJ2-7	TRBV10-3	CAIRYLTGGSSQPSYEQYF	TGTGCCATCAGGTATCTTACAGGGGGTTCCTCCCAACCCTCCTACGAGCAGTACTTC
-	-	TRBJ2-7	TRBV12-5	CASGDSSYEQYF	TGTGCTAGTGGGGACAGCTCCTACGAGCAGTACTTC
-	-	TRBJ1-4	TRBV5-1	CASSLGMQVLNEKLFF	TGCGCCAGCAGCTTGGGTATGCAGGTGCTTAATGAAAAACTGTTTTTT
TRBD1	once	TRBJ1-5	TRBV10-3	CAISENQGAGQPQHF	TGTGCCATCAGTGAAAATCAGGGGGCGGGACAGCCCCAGCATTTT
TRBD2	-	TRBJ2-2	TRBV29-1	CSVVGRGSGDTGELFF	TGCAGCGTTGTGGGAAGGGGAAGCGGGGACACCGGGGAGCTGTTTTTT
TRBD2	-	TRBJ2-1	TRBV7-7	CASSLRGLAGYNEQFF	TGTGCTAGCAGCCTCCGGGGTTTAGCGGGGTACAATGAGCAGTTCTTC
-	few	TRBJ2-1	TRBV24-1	CATSAVSNEQFF	TGTGCCACCAGTGCGGTTAGCAATGAGCAGTTCTTC
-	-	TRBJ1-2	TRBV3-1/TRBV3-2	CASSLSGVYGYTF	TGTGCCAGCAGCCTTTCAGGGGTCTATGGCTACACCTTC
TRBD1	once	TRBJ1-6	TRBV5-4	CASSLQGAGSPLHF	TGTGCCAGCAGCTTACAGGGGGCCGGATCACCCCTCCACTTT